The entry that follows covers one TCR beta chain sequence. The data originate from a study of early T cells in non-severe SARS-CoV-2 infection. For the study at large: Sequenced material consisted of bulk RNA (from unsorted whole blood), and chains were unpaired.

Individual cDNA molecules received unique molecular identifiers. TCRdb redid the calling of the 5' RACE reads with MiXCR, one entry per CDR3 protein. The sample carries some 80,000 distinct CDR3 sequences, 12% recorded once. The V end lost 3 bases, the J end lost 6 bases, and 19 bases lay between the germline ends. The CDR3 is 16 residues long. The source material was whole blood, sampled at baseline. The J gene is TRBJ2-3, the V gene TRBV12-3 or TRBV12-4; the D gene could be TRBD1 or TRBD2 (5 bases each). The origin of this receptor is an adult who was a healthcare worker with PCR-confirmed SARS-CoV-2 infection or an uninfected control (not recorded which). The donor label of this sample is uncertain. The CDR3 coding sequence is TGTGCCAGCAGTTTGAGTGTGTGGAGAGGGGCGGATACGCAGTATTTT. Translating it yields CASSLSVWRGADTQYF.